Listed here is a single T cell receptor beta chain. Antigen unknown. Germline CDR1 reads LNHDA; CDR2 reads SQIVND (reference sequence). V lost 5 bases to trimming and J lost 4 bases; unmatched junction nucleotides: 7. The CDR3 is made up of 15 amino acids. These data come from a study of cytomegalovirus exposure and HLA in healthy donors. Broader study findings: A link between a missense DCLRE1C variant and TCR beta V- and J-gene trimming emerged from a later analysis. Whilst most TCR sequences proved rare, a subset of public TCRs occurred across many donors. Later analysis identified 16,951 TCR beta sequences associated with HLA alleles, using a false discovery rate threshold of 0.05. According to an earlier analysis, most TCR beta V segments yielded productive rearrangements about 90% or about 30% of the time.

60 Vbeta and 13 Jbeta primers were used in PCR. Libraries were prepared by immunoSEQ multiplex PCR; TCRdb keeps only in-frame clonotypes and omits some of them. The profile covers about 140,000 clones, with around two thirds appearing a single time and about 10% taken by the ten largest. The sequence was collected from a man younger than 40 in good health and CMV-seropositive. This sequence joins TRBV19 and TRBJ1-5; 8 nucleotides align to TRBD1. Specimen: PBMCs. CDR3 DNA sequence: TGTGCCAGTAGTCTACTAGGGACAGGTAATCAGCCCCAGCATTTT. This sequence encodes CASSLLGTGNQPQHF. Full variable domain (rest looked up from reference TRBV19 and TRBJ1-5): DGGITQSPKYLFRKEGQNVTLSCEQNLNHDAMYWYRQDPGQGLRLIYYSQIVNDFQKGDIAEGYSVSREKKESFPLTVTSAQKNPTAFYLCASSLLGTGNQPQHFGDGTRLSIL.